This T cell receptor (beta chain) was profiled in a study of blood T cells in healthy people across ages. Study-level findings and limits: Estimates of total diversity, which came from one million sequenced T cells, were considered to be underestimates. Researchers report that TCR beta diversity correlated strongly with naive T cell percentage.

A second PCR, run for about 6 to 11 cycles, used a sample-barcoded 5' primer plus a J-beta primer mix. TCRdb re-derived calls from the 5' RACE reads in MiXCR, one entry per CDR3 protein. The sample yields hundreds of thousands of distinct CDR3 sequences, around 45% seen once. V shed 5 bases, J shed 5 bases, and the junction held 7 bases outside the gene matches. CDR1 and CDR2 (germline): SGHTA, FQGNSA. The CDR3 length is 15 residues. This clonotype appeared many times. Its specificity is unknown. The receptor's source is a woman aged 55-69 years in good health. This chain joins TRBV7-2 and TRBJ2-5; 11 positions agree with TRBD2. Sequencing was done on a sample of blood. In DNA, the CDR3 is TGTGCCAGCAGCGTCACTAGCGGGAGTAGGGAGACCCAGTACTTC. Encoded protein: CASSVTSGSRETQYF.